The present TCR beta chain was sequenced within a study of T cells expressing NK-cell markers. Study context: The TCR beta repertoires were obtained from sorted CD3+CD56+NKG2C+, CD3+CD56+NKG2C- and CD3+CD56-NKG2C+ T cells.

The CDR3 has 17 amino acids. Per germline, CDR1 SGHVS and CDR2 FNYEAQ. TCR beta libraries carry UMIs added by 5'RACE template switching. TCRdb re-called the 5' RACE reads and catalogs CDR3 proteins one per entry, DNA excluded. The sample features approximately 550,000 distinct CDR3 sequences, with roughly 3.4% in its top ten. The sample comprised blood T cells: a sorted CD56 or NKG2C T cell subset, CD4+ or CD8+ T cells, or bulk PBMC T cells (not recorded which). The chain employs TRBV7-6 and TRBJ1-1; no DNA is available, so the TRBD1 call from TCRdb remains unchecked. This clonotype was sampled from a man aged 18 to 30 in good health. CDR3 protein: CASSFAATGGLFTEAFF.